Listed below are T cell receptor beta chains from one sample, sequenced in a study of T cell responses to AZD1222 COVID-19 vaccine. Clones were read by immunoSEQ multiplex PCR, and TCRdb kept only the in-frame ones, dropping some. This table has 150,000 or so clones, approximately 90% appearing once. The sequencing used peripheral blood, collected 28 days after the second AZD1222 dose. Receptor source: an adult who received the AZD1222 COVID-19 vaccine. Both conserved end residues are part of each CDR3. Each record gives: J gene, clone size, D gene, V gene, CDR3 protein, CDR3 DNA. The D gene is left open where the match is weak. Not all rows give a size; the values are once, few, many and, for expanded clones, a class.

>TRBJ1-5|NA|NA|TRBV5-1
CASSLDGYQPQHF
TGCGCCAGCAGCTTGGACGGATATCAGCCCCAGCATTTT
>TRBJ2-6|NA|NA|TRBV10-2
CASSESRIGGANVLTF
TGCGCCAGCAGTGAGTCGAGGATTGGAGGGGCCAACGTCCTGACTTTC
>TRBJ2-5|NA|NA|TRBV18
CASSTRQVQETQYF
TGTGCCAGCTCAACGCGACAGGTCCAAGAGACCCAGTACTTC
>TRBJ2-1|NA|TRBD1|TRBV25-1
CASSESPGQGQFF
TGTGCCAGCAGTGAATCACCGGGACAGGGTCAGTTCTTC
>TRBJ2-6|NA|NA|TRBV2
CAGQSSGANVLTF
TGTGCCGGACAGAGCTCTGGGGCCAACGTCCTGACTTTC
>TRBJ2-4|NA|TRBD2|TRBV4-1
CASSQVALAGESGKNIQYF
TGCGCCAGCAGCCAAGTGGCCCTAGCGGGAGAAAGTGGCAAAAACATTCAGTACTTC
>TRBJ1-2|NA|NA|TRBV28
CASSYRDYGYTF
TGTGCCAGCAGTTACAGGGATTATGGCTACACCTTC
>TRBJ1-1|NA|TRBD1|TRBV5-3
CGPGQGEAEAFF
TGTGGCCCGGGACAGGGGGAGGCTGAAGCTTTCTTT
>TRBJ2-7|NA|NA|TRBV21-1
CASSKGQASSYEQYF
TGTGCCAGCAGCAAGGGACAGGCCAGCTCCTACGAGCAGTACTTC
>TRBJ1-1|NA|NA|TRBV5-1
CASSSVTASTEAFF
TGCGCCAGCAGCTCGGTGACGGCGTCCACTGAAGCTTTCTTT
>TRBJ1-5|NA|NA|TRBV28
CASSLSWGGASGNQPQHF
TGTGCCAGCAGTTTAAGTTGGGGGGGGGCCAGCGGCAATCAGCCCCAGCATTTT
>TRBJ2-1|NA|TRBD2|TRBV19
CASSIRTRMGNEQFF
TGTGCCAGTAGTATCCGGACTAGGATGGGTAATGAGCAGTTCTTC
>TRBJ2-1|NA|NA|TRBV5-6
CASSLLSATNEQFF
TGTGCCAGCAGCTTGCTGTCTGCCACCAATGAGCAGTTCTTC
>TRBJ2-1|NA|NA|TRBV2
CASSARAYNEQFF
TGTGCCAGCAGTGCACGGGCCTACAATGAGCAGTTCTTC
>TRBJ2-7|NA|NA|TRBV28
CASSLQAGSPYEQYF
TGTGCCAGCAGTTTACAGGCAGGAAGTCCCTACGAGCAGTACTTC
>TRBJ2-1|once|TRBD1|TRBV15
CATSQDRATYNEQFF
TGTGCCACCAGCCAGGACAGGGCGACCTACAATGAGCAGTTCTTC
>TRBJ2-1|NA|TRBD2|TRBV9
CASSVATSGSYHNEQFF
TGTGCCAGCAGCGTAGCCACTAGCGGGAGCTATCACAATGAGCAGTTCTTC
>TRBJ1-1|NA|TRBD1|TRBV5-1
CASSFRTGLNTEAFF
TGCGCCAGCAGCTTTAGGACAGGGTTGAACACTGAAGCTTTCTTT
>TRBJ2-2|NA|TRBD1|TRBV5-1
CASSVGRTGVDPGELFF
TGCGCCAGCAGCGTGGGAAGGACAGGGGTGGATCCCGGGGAGCTGTTTTTT
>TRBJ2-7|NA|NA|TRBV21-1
CASSILSYEQYF
TGTGCCAGCAGCATATTATCCTACGAGCAGTACTTC
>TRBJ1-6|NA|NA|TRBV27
CASRGWAANSPLHF
TGTGCCAGCAGGGGGTGGGCAGCTAATTCACCCCTCCACTTT
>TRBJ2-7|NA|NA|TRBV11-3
CASSRPEPEQYF
TGTGCCAGCAGCCGACCTGAACCCGAGCAGTACTTC
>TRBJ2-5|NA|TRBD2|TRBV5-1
CASSLSSGRGTQYF
TGCGCCAGCAGCTTGAGCAGCGGGAGGGGGACCCAGTACTTC
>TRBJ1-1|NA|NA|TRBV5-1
CASSLGPGTEAFF
TGCGCCAGCAGCTTGGGCCCTGGGACTGAAGCTTTCTTT
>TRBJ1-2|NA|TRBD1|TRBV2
CASSVRFTGDGGYTF
TGTGCCAGCAGTGTACGCTTTACAGGGGACGGTGGCTACACCTTC
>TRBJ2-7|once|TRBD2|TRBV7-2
CASSPVAGPYEQYF
TGTGCCAGCAGCCCAGTAGCGGGCCCCTACGAGCAGTACTTC
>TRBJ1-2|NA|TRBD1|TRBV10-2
CASSDEGARWYGYTF
TGCGCCAGCAGTGACGAGGGGGCGCGGTGGTATGGCTACACCTTC
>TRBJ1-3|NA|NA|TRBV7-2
CASSPGSSGNTIYF
TGTGCCAGCAGCCCAGGGTCCTCTGGAAACACCATATATTTT